A single sample gave rise to the 28 T cell receptor beta chains below, sequenced in a study of cytomegalovirus exposure and HLA in healthy donors (dated by TCRdb to 2015 to 2018). The library was produced with the immunoSEQ multiplex PCR assay. As stored in TCRdb, this immuneACCESS dataset retains in-frame rearrangements with V and J assigned. A fraction of the clones does not appear; measured against another copy, unresolved V genes explain less than half of the discrepancy, and the remainder lacks a known reason. The sample includes 250,000 to 400,000 clones, with 70% to 90% observed a single time. The ten largest clones take up 0.9% to 1% of the sample. The sample taken for sequencing was PBMCs. These receptors were collected from a man aged 30 to 45 in good health and CMV-seronegative.

The chain links TRBV11-2 to TRBJ2-5, with D unclear. Germline values: CDR1 SGHAT, CDR2 FQNNGV. The CDR3 spans 14 residues. V dropped 2 bases and J dropped 3 bases, with 10 bases sitting between them. DNA for the CDR3: TGTGCCAGCAGCTTATATCAGGCCGAAGAGACCCAGTACTTC. The encoded protein is CASSLYQAEETQYF.

This sequence joins TRBV4-1 and TRBJ1-2; D ambiguous. Trimming removed 0 bases from V and 0 bases from J, with 14 bases in between. The germline V gene encodes CDR1 MGHRA and CDR2 YSYEKL. This CDR3 region has 17 residues. This CDR3 is CASSQESGLTPNYGYTF. CDR3 bases: TGCGCCAGCAGCCAAGAGTCGGGTTTAACCCCTAACTATGGCTACACCTTC.

Only one count was recorded for this clone. This chain links TRBV6-4 with TRBJ1-2, with TRBD1 identical over 10 bases. The CDR3 sequence is 14 residues long. The trim removed 4 bases at V and 8 bases at J, leaving 7 bases unmatched. Germline loops: CDR1 MRHNA, CDR2 SNTAGT. The CDR3 loop reads CASSGGGTGDGYTF. The DNA for the CDR3 is TGTGCCAGCAGTGGAGGGGGGACAGGGGACGGCTACACCTTC.

This clone was counted a single time. The chain joins TRBV9 to TRBJ1-2, with TRBD1 as a possible D gene (6 bases). The V gene lost 0 bases and the J gene lost 4 bases, with 13 bases spanning the gap. Germline loops: CDR1 SGDLS, CDR2 YYNGEE. The CDR3 has 15 residues. This CDR3 is CASSVGTDLIYGYTF. DNA for the CDR3: TGTGCCAGCAGCGTAGGGACAGACCTCATCTATGGCTACACCTTC. The full variable domain, rest sourced from reference TRBV9 and TRBJ1-2, is DSGVTQTPKHLITATGQRVTLRCSPRSGDLSVYWYQQSLDQGLQFLIQYYNGEERAKGNILERFSAQQFPDLHSELNLSSLELGDSALYFCASSVGTDLIYGYTFGSGTRLTVV.

The rearrangement joins TRBV14 to TRBJ1-1; 8 bases line up with TRBD1. This CDR3 spans 13 amino acids. Per germline, CDR1 SGHDN and CDR2 FVKESK. Germline trimming cut 6 bases from V and 4 bases from J; bases unmatched to any gene: 4. This chain's CDR3 is CASRLQGGTEAFF. In nucleotides, the CDR3 is TGTGCCAGCAGGTTACAGGGGGGCACTGAAGCTTTCTTT.

This clone was seen a single time. V and J are TRBV6-5 and TRBJ2-5; 8 positions match TRBD1. Germline V lookup: CDR1 MNHEY, CDR2 SVGAGI. The CDR3 runs 15 residues. The ends lost 4 bases at V and 2 bases at J; junction bases unmatched: 6. The CDR3, as DNA: TGTGCCAGCAGTTCGCGGACAGGGAGGCAAGAGACCCAGTACTTC. Protein: CASSSRTGRQETQYF.

This clone appeared a single time. V is TRBV11-3 and J is TRBJ2-3; TRBD2 agrees at 9 bases. Per the germline V gene, CDR1 is SGHNT and CDR2 is YENEEA. The CDR3 extends over 15 amino acids. V shed 4 bases, J shed 1 base, and the junction held 3 bases outside the gene matches. The CDR3 here is CASSSKRGGTDTQYF. The CDR3 DNA sequence: TGTGCCAGCAGCTCAAAGCGGGGGGGCACAGATACGCAGTATTTT.

This rearrangement joins TRBV6-5 to TRBJ1-6, with a tentative D call TRBD1 (6 bases). Looked up from germline, CDR1 is MNHEY and CDR2 is SVGAGI. V lost 4 bases, J lost 3 bases, and 13 bases lay in between. This CDR3 spans 16 amino acids. The CDR3 sequence: CASSSRGGGYNSPLHF. In DNA, the CDR3 is TGTGCCAGCAGTTCGCGGGGGGGCGGCTATAATTCACCCCTCCACTTT.

J is TRBJ2-3 and V is TRBV7-8; TRBD1 is a possible D gene (6 bases). Germline CDR1 reads SGHVS; CDR2 reads FQNEAQ. The CDR3 is 17 residues long. V lost 1 base and J 6 bases, leaving 20 bases between the germline ends. The CDR3 loop is CASSLEGTGRVQDTQYF. CDR3 nucleotides: TGTGCCAGCAGCTTAGAAGGAACAGGGCGGGTTCAGGATACGCAGTATTTT.

The V and J genes are TRBV5-6 and TRBJ1-1; D unresolved. Germline V gene sequence: CDR1 SGHDT, CDR2 YYEEEE. Trimming cost V 4 bases and J 4 bases, with 23 bases left between them. The length of the CDR3 is 17 residues. CDR3 sequence: CASSVPGIREGGTEAFF. The CDR3 DNA reads TGTGCCAGCAGCGTTCCGGGCATTAGGGAGGGCGGCACTGAAGCTTTCTTT.

This clone showed up just once. The V and J genes are TRBV7-2 and TRBJ2-4; 14 bases line up with TRBD2. The CDR3 is 19 residues long. V was pared by 4 bases and J by 2 bases, with 10 bases of the junction left unmatched. Germline CDR1 is SGHTA and CDR2 is FQGNSA. In nucleotides, the CDR3 is TGTGCCAGCAGCTCGACTAGCGGGGGGGCCGATGGGTCCAAAAACATTCAGTACTTC. The encoded protein is CASSSTSGGADGSKNIQYF. Variable domain in full (rest from reference TRBV7-2 and TRBJ2-4): GAGVSQSPSNKVTEKGKDVELRCDPISGHTALYWYRQSLGQGLEFLIYFQGNSAPDKSGLPSDRFSAERTGGSVSTLTIQRTQQEDSAVYLCASSSTSGGADGSKNIQYFGAGTRLSVL.

The chain combines TRBV19 with TRBJ2-3; D is undetermined. Trimming removed 7 bases from V and 0 bases from J, with 8 bases in between. Germline lookup yields CDR1 LNHDA and CDR2 SQIVND (reference sequence). The CDR3 has 13 amino acids. The CDR3, as DNA: TGTGCCAGTAACCTGGCCAGCACAGATACGCAGTATTTT. Its translation is CASNLASTDTQYF.

V gene TRBV7-9 combines with J gene TRBJ2-5; D might be TRBD1 (6 bases). V was clipped by 0 bases and J by 1 base, with 9 bases between them. Per the germline V gene, CDR1 is SEHNR and CDR2 is FQNEAQ (reference sequence). This CDR3 region has 15 residues. CDR3 nucleotide sequence: TGTGCCAGCAGCTTAGCCAGGGGCCCCCAAGAGACCCAGTACTTC. Translated: CASSLARGPQETQYF.

This clone was seen a single time. CDR3 protein: CASRLSRWGGDGYTF. CDR3 nucleotide sequence: TGTGCCAGCAGGCTCAGTCGCTGGGGGGGCGATGGCTACACCTTC. The chain has TRBV9 and TRBJ1-2; D perhaps matches TRBD1 (6 bases). The germline V gene encodes CDR1 SGDLS and CDR2 YYNGEE. The CDR3 length is 15 residues. V lost 5 bases and J 6 bases, leaving 20 bases between the germline ends.

This clone was seen only once. The gene calls are TRBV7-2 and TRBJ1-2, with 8 bases matching TRBD1. The CDR3 sequence is 17 residues long. V was clipped by 5 bases and J by 2 bases; unmatched bases: 13. The V gene's germline CDR1 is SGHTA and CDR2 FQGNSA. The CDR3, as DNA: TGTGCCAGCAGCCCGTCAATTGACAGGGGCAGAAACTATGGCTACACCTTC. It translates to CASSPSIDRGRNYGYTF.

The chain uses TRBV15 and TRBJ1-4, with 9 bases lining up with TRBD1. The CDR3 has 15 amino acids. CDR1 is LNHNV, CDR2 YYDKDF, per germline (reference sequence). The junction had 3 bases not matched to a gene; V was cut back by 3 bases and J by 4 bases. This CDR3 is CATSSRQGVNEKLFF. DNA for the CDR3: TGTGCCACCAGCAGTCGACAGGGGGTTAATGAAAAACTGTTTTTT.

This chain links TRBV19 with TRBJ1-1; TRBD1 is a possible D gene (6 bases). From germline, CDR1 is LNHDA and CDR2 SQIVND (reference sequence). V was clipped by 2 bases and J by 3 bases, with 10 bases between them. The CDR3 spans 14 residues. CDR3 coding DNA: TGTGCCAGTAGTATACGGGGGGGGCACACTGAAGCTTTCTTT. It codes for CASSIRGGHTEAFF.

The CDR3 region is CASSSTGSPARTF. The CDR3 DNA follows: TGTGCCAGCAGCTCGACAGGGTCCCCGGCTCGCACCTTC. This chain joins TRBV7-2 and TRBJ1-2, with 7 positions matching TRBD1. CDR3 length: 13 residues. The germline gives CDR1 SGHTA, CDR2 FQGNSA. Trimming cost V 4 bases and J 13 bases; bases outside gene matches: 12.

This chain links TRBV5-1 with TRBJ1-1; a possible D gene is TRBD1 (6 bases). V shed 3 bases and J shed 3 bases, with 15 bases lying between them. Germline V gene sequence: CDR1 SGHRS, CDR2 YFSETQ. CDR3 length: 15 amino acids. The CDR3 protein is CASSYGQRLDTEAFF. The CDR3 DNA reads as TGCGCCAGCAGCTACGGACAGCGCCTGGACACTGAAGCTTTCTTT.

The rearrangement uses TRBV7-9 and TRBJ1-4; 10 positions agree with TRBD1. This CDR3 has 16 residues. V was pared by 5 bases and J by 3 bases, with 6 bases of the junction left unmatched. Germline CDR1 and CDR2: SEHNR and FQNEAQ (reference sequence). CDR3 nucleotides: TGTGCCAGCAGCAGCCGGGACAGGGGTTCTAATGAAAAACTGTTTTTT. It encodes CASSSRDRGSNEKLFF.

The chain has TRBV5-1 and TRBJ1-1; D remains ambiguous. The CDR3 consists of 13 residues. Per the germline V gene, CDR1 is SGHRS and CDR2 is YFSETQ. The V end lost 7 bases, the J end lost 1 base, and 11 bases lay between the germline ends. The CDR3 loop reads CASARDKNTEAFF. The DNA of the CDR3 is TGCGCCAGCGCAAGAGACAAGAACACTGAAGCTTTCTTT.

This clone occurred once. CDR3 bases: TGCGCCAGCAGCTCAGGGGGCCAGATCAATGAGCAGTTCTTC. Translating gives CASSSGGQINEQFF. The chain carries TRBV5-1 and TRBJ2-1; 8 bases map to TRBD1. J was trimmed by 6 bases and V by 3 bases; bases with no gene match: 5. CDR1 and CDR2 (germline): SGHRS, YFSETQ. The CDR3 covers 14 residues.

The gene calls are TRBV11-2 and TRBJ1-2, with D possibly being TRBD1 (5 bases). Germline loops: CDR1 SGHAT, CDR2 FQNNGV. This CDR3 has 12 residues. Between the trimmed V and J ends, which lost 5 bases and 8 bases, there was a span of 12 bases. The CDR3: CASSPTGGGYTF. CDR3 nucleotide sequence: TGTGCCAGCAGCCCCACGGGGGGGGGCTACACCTTC.

The chain has TRBV2 and TRBJ2-5; 10 positions match TRBD2. This CDR3 has 17 amino acids. Germline CDR1 SNHLY, CDR2 FYNNEI. With 6 bases clipped from V and 5 bases from J, the junction kept 15 bases outside the gene matches. CDR3 bases: TGTGCCAGCAGATCCCCGACTAGCGGGTTCCCAGGGGAGACCCAGTACTTC. Amino acids: CASRSPTSGFPGETQYF.

The chain combines TRBV6-1 with TRBJ1-6, with D maybe TRBD1 (5 bases). V gave up 2 bases and J gave up 7 bases, with 9 bases separating them. Germline V gene data show CDR1 as MNHNS and CDR2 as SASEGT. The CDR3 runs to 14 residues. The CDR3 DNA is TGTGCCAGCAGTGAATCAGGGTTGAATTCACCCCTCCACTTT. It encodes CASSESGLNSPLHF.

This clone was recorded only once. The chain recombines TRBV5-1 with TRBJ1-2; D might be TRBD1 (5 bases). Germline-derived CDR1 and CDR2 are SGHRS and YFSETQ. Trimming removed 4 bases from V and 7 bases from J, with 14 bases in between. The CDR3 runs to 13 residues. CDR3 residues: CASSRQGYAGYTF. The CDR3 bases are TGCGCCAGCAGCCGCCAGGGTTATGCTGGCTACACCTTC.

The sample holds one count of this clone. The CDR3 loop is CASSLNIGRPTETQYF. DNA for the CDR3: TGTGCCAGCAGCTTAAATATAGGGAGGCCAACCGAGACCCAGTACTTC. This chain connects TRBV7-2 to TRBJ2-5, with D perhaps matching TRBD2 (6 bases). The CDR3 is made up of 16 amino acids. The ends were cut back, 2 bases at V and 5 bases at J, with 18 bases in the middle. Germline V gives CDR1 SGHTA, CDR2 FQGNSA. The full variable domain, in which reference TRBV7-2 and TRBJ2-5 provide the parts outside the CDR3, is GAGVSQSPSNKVTEKGKDVELRCDPISGHTALYWYRQSLGQGLEFLIYFQGNSAPDKSGLPSDRFSAERTGGSVSTLTIQRTQQEDSAVYLCASSLNIGRPTETQYFGPGTRLLVL.

This CDR3 is CASSWGGEEQYF. The DNA of the CDR3 is TGTGCCAGCAGCTGGGGGGGCGAGGAGCAGTACTTC. This sequence joins TRBV5-4 and TRBJ2-7; weak D call: TRBD2 (7 bases). Germline CDR1 reads SGHNT; CDR2 reads YYREEE (reference sequence). This CDR3 contains 12 residues. V lost 3 bases and J 7 bases, leaving 11 bases between the germline ends.